The source of this T cell receptor (beta chain) is a study of T-cell memory formation after mild COVID-19. This clonotype was seen a handful of times. The antigen remains unidentified. With constant-segment primers, 5'RACE yielded cDNA libraries of TCR alpha and TCR beta that carried sample barcodes and UMIs. MiXCR was run by TCRdb on the 5' RACE reads, yielding one entry per CDR3 protein. The sample has a few hundred thousand distinct CDR3 sequences; 25% to 30% are singletons. This CDR3 spans 14 amino acids. Germline V lookup: CDR1 KGHDR, CDR2 SFDVKD. V shed 4 bases and J shed 1 base, with 6 bases lying between them. Broader study findings: Pre-infection memory harbored some responding clones, suggesting cross-reactive memory joined.

V gene TRBV24-1 combines with J gene TRBJ2-2, with D unresolved. This TCR was sampled from an adult woman who had mild COVID-19 (a few samples of this study predate the infection). Cell type and time point are not known. The sequenced sample was PBMCs or a T cell subset sorted from them (not recorded which). The CDR3 is CATSERLNTGELFF. Here the CDR3 DNA reads TGTGCCACCAGTGAAAGGTTGAACACCGGGGAGCTGTTTTTT.